These T cell receptor beta chains were read from a single sample in a study of shared clonotypes between healthy human individuals. Only in-frame clones appear in the TCRdb table, and some are missing; sequencing was by immunoSEQ multiplex PCR. The sample includes approximately 2.4 million clones, nearly 97% of them seen just once. What was sequenced was naive CD4+ T cells sorted from blood. Source of these receptors: a man aged 18 to 29 in good health. Both conserved end residues are part of each CDR3. The D gene is left open where the match is weak. Clone size is not always given. Where it is, it says once, few, many or a class for expanded clones.

V	J	size	D	CDR3	DNA
TRBV6-6	TRBJ1-5	.	.	CASNRGLGNQPQHF	TGTGCCAGCAATCGGGGGCTGGGCAATCAGCCCCAGCATTTT
TRBV18	TRBJ1-5	.	TRBD1	CASSPTPGQGAQPQHF	TGTGCCAGCTCACCAACTCCGGGACAGGGGGCACAGCCCCAGCATTTT
TRBV29-1	TRBJ1-2	few	TRBD1	CSVELGQPFYGYTF	TGCAGCGTTGAATTGGGACAGCCGTTCTATGGCTACACCTTC
TRBV18	TRBJ2-7	.	TRBD1	CASSPRTGGPYEQYF	TGTGCCAGCTCACCACGGACAGGGGGACCCTACGAGCAGTACTTC
TRBV4-1	TRBJ1-5	few	.	CASSPLGGNQPQHF	TGCGCCAGCAGCCCTTTGGGTGGCAATCAGCCCCAGCATTTT
TRBV30	TRBJ1-3	.	.	CAWGRAPGNTIYF	TGTGCCTGGGGGAGGGCACCCGGAAACACCATATATTTT
TRBV29-1	TRBJ2-7	.	TRBD2	CSAGAGVEQYF	TGCAGCGCCGGGGCGGGGGTCGAGCAGTACTTC
TRBV28	TRBJ2-7	.	TRBD1	CASTTGQAGTYEQYF	TGTGCCAGCACCACGGGACAGGCTGGGACCTACGAGCAGTACTTC
TRBV6-5	TRBJ2-1	.	TRBD2	CASSYRASGRSNEQFF	TGTGCCAGCAGTTATAGGGCTAGCGGGAGATCCAATGAGCAGTTCTTC
TRBV2	TRBJ1-2	.	.	CASSGDTGYGYTF	TGTGCCAGCAGTGGGGACACAGGGTACGGCTACACCTTC
TRBV27	TRBJ1-6	.	TRBD1	CASSWRTGTHYNSPLHF	TGTGCCAGCAGTTGGCGGACAGGGACCCACTATAATTCACCCCTCCACTTT
TRBV11-2	TRBJ2-1	.	TRBD2	CASSMGLAGASYNEQFF	TGTGCCAGCAGCATGGGACTAGCGGGGGCCTCCTACAATGAGCAGTTCTTC
TRBV28	TRBJ1-2	.	TRBD1	CASNGQGARTF	TGTGCCAGCAACGGACAGGGGGCGAGGACCTTC
TRBV5-1	TRBJ1-2	.	TRBD1	CASSGTGEYGYTF	TGCGCCAGCAGCGGGACAGGGGAATATGGCTACACCTTC
TRBV7-2	TRBJ1-6	few	.	CASSPGPTVGSPLHF	TGTGCCAGCAGCCCCGGGCCGACCGTGGGTTCACCCCTCCACTTT
TRBV23-1	TRBJ2-7	.	.	CASSLPDRFSYEQYF	TGCGCCAGCAGTCTACCCGACAGGTTTTCCTACGAGCAGTACTTC
TRBV30	TRBJ2-5	.	TRBD1	CAWSDGTGRETQYF	TGTGCCTGGAGCGATGGGACAGGAAGGGAGACCCAGTACTTC
TRBV6-5	TRBJ1-2	.	TRBD1	CASRGQPSGGYTF	TGTGCCAGCCGGGGACAGCCTTCGGGAGGCTACACCTTC
TRBV2	TRBJ1-2	once	.	CASSKRIRVGGYTF	TGTGCCAGCAGCAAACGTATCAGGGTCGGAGGCTACACCTTC
TRBV18	TRBJ1-5	.	.	CASSSWARQPQHF	TGTGCCAGCTCAAGCTGGGCACGTCAGCCCCAGCATTTT
TRBV4-2	TRBJ2-1	once	TRBD1	CASSQEVQGSYNEQFF	TGTGCCAGCAGCCAAGAAGTACAGGGGTCCTACAATGAGCAGTTCTTC
TRBV19	TRBJ1-2	once	TRBD1	CASSILGTGAPLNYGYTF	TGTGCCAGTAGTATCCTGGGGACAGGCGCCCCCTTAAACTATGGCTACACCTTC
TRBV30	TRBJ2-7	.	TRBD1	CALLIGTGLGF	TGTGCCCTCCTCATCGGGACAGGTCTTGGTTTC
TRBV4-1	TRBJ2-2	once	.	CASATNTGELFF	TGCGCCAGCGCAACGAACACCGGGGAGCTGTTTTTT
TRBV5-4	TRBJ1-2	.	.	CASSLQITDRLTNYGYTF	TGTGCCAGCAGCTTGCAGATAACAGACCGACTCACTAACTATGGCTACACCTTC
TRBV21-1	TRBJ1-1	.	.	CASSGKAPWNTEAFF	TGTGCCAGCAGCGGGAAGGCGCCCTGGAACACTGAAGCTTTCTTT
TRBV30	TRBJ1-6	.	.	CAWSRLEGLDNSPLHF	TGTGCCTGGAGCCGTTTGGAGGGGCTAGATAATTCACCCCTCCACTTT
TRBV4-2	TRBJ1-1	.	.	CASSQVPNTEAFF	TGTGCCAGCAGCCAAGTTCCGAACACTGAAGCTTTCTTT
TRBV28	TRBJ2-7	.	TRBD1	CASSSADREKYEQYF	TGTGCCAGCAGTTCCGCCGACAGGGAGAAATACGAGCAGTACTTC
TRBV6-6	TRBJ1-5	.	.	CASSYGRAVDQPQHF	TGTGCCAGCAGTTACGGCAGGGCGGTAGATCAGCCCCAGCATTTT
TRBV30	TRBJ2-2	.	TRBD1	CAWDRGRNTGELFF	TGTGCCTGGGACAGGGGGCGGAACACCGGGGAGCTGTTTTTT
TRBV19	TRBJ1-1	.	.	CASSIEGRRIAEAFF	TGTGCCAGTAGTATAGAAGGCAGACGGATCGCTGAAGCTTTCTTT
TRBV2	TRBJ2-7	.	.	CASSRGTGSYEQYF	TGTGCCAGCAGTCGGGGAACAGGGTCCTACGAGCAGTACTTC
TRBV4-2	TRBJ2-1	.	TRBD2	CASSQDWASGGGWANEQFF	TGTGCCAGCAGCCAAGATTGGGCTAGCGGAGGAGGATGGGCCAATGAGCAGTTCTTC
TRBV5-1	TRBJ1-2	.	.	CASSNEGSDGYTF	TGCGCCAGCAGCAACGAAGGGTCGGATGGCTACACCTTC
TRBV27	TRBJ2-3	once	.	CASTPTVETVVRTDTQYF	TGTGCCAGCACCCCTACGGTGGAAACTGTCGTTCGCACAGATACGCAGTATTTT
TRBV7-2	TRBJ2-7	once	.	CASSLDETLAYEQYF	TGTGCCAGCAGCTTAGACGAGACTCTTGCCTACGAGCAGTACTTC
TRBV5-5	TRBJ1-6	.	.	CASSLDGGSYNSPLHF	TGTGCCAGCAGCTTAGATGGGGGCTCCTATAATTCACCCCTCCACTTT
TRBV5-6	TRBJ1-4	.	.	CASSLGQGVGKLFF	TGTGCCAGCAGCTTGGGGCAGGGTGTCGGAAAACTGTTTTTT
TRBV6-8	TRBJ2-3	.	.	CASSYHRLEGGLCSTDTQYF	TGTGCCAGCAGTTACCATCGACTCGAGGGGGGACTGTGTAGCACAGATACGCAGTATTTT
TRBV19	TRBJ1-2	.	.	CASTGVRGNGYTF	TGTGCCAGTACCGGGGTCCGCGGGAATGGCTACACCTTC
TRBV4-3	TRBJ2-2	.	TRBD2	CASSRNAGGNTGELFF	TGCGCCAGCAGCCGGAACGCGGGAGGAAACACCGGGGAGCTGTTTTTT
TRBV6-6	TRBJ1-2	.	TRBD1	CASRRQGGDYGYTF	TGTGCCAGCAGACGACAGGGGGGAGACTATGGCTACACCTTC
TRBV5-1	TRBJ2-2	.	.	CASRTANTGELFF	TGCGCCAGCAGGACGGCGAACACCGGGGAGCTGTTTTTT
TRBV18	TRBJ1-3	.	TRBD1	CASSMGTGTSGNTIYF	TGTGCCAGCTCAATGGGGACAGGGACCTCTGGAAACACCATATATTTT
TRBV6-5	TRBJ1-3	.	.	CASSTGSGNTIYF	TGTGCCAGCAGCACAGGCTCCGGAAACACCATATATTTT
TRBV6-1	TRBJ2-2	.	.	CASSEGANTGELFF	TGTGCCAGCAGTGAAGGGGCTAACACCGGGGAGCTGTTTTTT
TRBV18	TRBJ1-5	.	.	CASSPFGQNQPQHF	TGTGCCAGCTCACCGTTCGGACAGAACCAGCCCCAGCATTTT
TRBV13	TRBJ1-6	.	TRBD1	CASSSRQGNSPLHF	TGTGCCAGCAGCTCTAGACAGGGTAATTCACCCCTCCACTTT
TRBV6-5	TRBJ1-1	.	.	CASSYLYGTEAFF	TGTGCCAGCAGTTACCTCTACGGCACTGAAGCTTTCTTT
TRBV6-1	TRBJ1-2	.	.	CASREAGTNYGYTF	TGTGCCAGCAGGGAGGCAGGGACCAACTATGGCTACACCTTC
TRBV19	TRBJ2-3	.	.	CASSIQGSTDTQYF	TGTGCCAGTAGTATACAGGGCAGCACAGATACGCAGTATTTT